Presented here are 30 T cell receptor beta chains from one specimen sequenced in a study of T cells in Graves' hyperthyroidism and ophthalmopathy. TCR beta CDR3 sequences were amplified from RNA transcripts. HTBI primers were the set used in a first-round RT-PCR of the TCR CDR3. TCRdb fed the multiplex PCR reads into MiXCR, producing one record per CDR3 protein. The table lists nearly 750,000 distinct CDR3 sequences, roughly a third of them singletons, with less than 35% in the top ten. The material sequenced was blood. These receptors all stem from a woman aged 40 to 50 with Graves' hyperthyroidism.

V is TRBV29-1 and J is TRBJ2-3; TRBD1 aligns across 11 bases. V lost 4 bases, J lost 5 bases, and 8 bases stayed unmatched. This CDR3 is 15 amino acids long. CDR1 and CDR2 from the germline V gene are SQVTM and ANQGSEA. The CDR3 nucleotides are TGCAGCGTTGGGACAGGGGGCCTTCTTCTAGATACGCAGTATTTT. Its protein is CSVGTGGLLLDTQYF.

This clonotype was observed a handful of times. The rearrangement links TRBV4-3 to TRBJ1-2, with D possibly matching TRBD1 (6 bases). With 0 bases removed from V and 0 bases from J, the gap between germline ends came to 11 bases. CDR3 size: 16 residues. CDR1 is LGHNA and CDR2 is YSLEER in the germline V gene. CDR3 sequence: CASSQETGTPNYGYTF. The DNA for the CDR3 is TGCGCCAGCAGCCAAGAAACAGGGACGCCTAACTATGGCTACACCTTC.

This clonotype was counted at least ten times. This chain joins TRBV25-1 and TRBJ1-4, with a possible D match to TRBD1 (6 bases). V gave up 8 bases and J gave up 7 bases, with 20 bases separating them. Germline V gene sequence: CDR1 MGHDK, CDR2 SYGVNS. The CDR3 consists of 15 residues. For the CDR3, the DNA is TGTGCCAGCGGGGGCCTCCGGGACGGCGGTGAAAAACTGTTTTTT. Protein: CASGGLRDGGEKLFF.

This sequence joins TRBV7-8 and TRBJ1-2; D possibly corresponds to TRBD1 (5 bases). V dropped 4 bases and J dropped 8 bases, with 14 bases sitting between them. The CDR3 length is 13 residues. The germline CDR1 and CDR2 sequences are SGHVS and FQNEAQ. The CDR3 DNA sequence: TGTGCCAGCAGCTCCCGACAGTTCGGGGGCTACACCTTC. Translated, it gives CASSSRQFGGYTF.

With respect to this clonotype: This clone may be a read error of a much larger clone one base away. The J gene is TRBJ1-2, the V gene TRBV12-3 or TRBV12-4, with D maybe TRBD1 (6 bases). This CDR3 comprises 11 residues. CDR3 protein: CTSSQGNGYTF. Here the CDR3 DNA reads TGTACCAGCAGCCAGGGGAATGGCTACACCTTC.

This clonotype was seen only a few times. CDR3 amino acids: CASSPRNSNTGELFF. In DNA form, the CDR3 reads TGTGCCAGCAGCCCCCGGAACTCTAACACCGGGGAGCTGTTTTTT. This chain links TRBV7-2 with TRBJ2-2, with D unclear. V lost 5 bases and J lost 2, with 12 bases in between. Germline loops: CDR1 SGHTA, CDR2 FQGNSA. The CDR3 contains 15 residues.

In the case of this clonotype: Given a much more abundant clone one base away, this may be a read error. The chain uses TRBV19 and TRBJ1-1; tentatively, D is TRBD1 (5 bases). Germline V CDR1 and CDR2: LNHDA, SQIVND (reference sequence). The CDR3 is 15 residues long. CDR3 sequence (DNA): TGTGCCAGTACCCTAATCGAGGTGGGGGTCACTGAAGCTTCCTTT. This codes for CASTLIEVGVTEASF.

This rearrangement joins TRBV29-1 to TRBJ1-5, with TRBD1 matching 7 bases. V shed 8 bases and J 3 bases; nucleotides not matched to a gene: 16. This CDR3 contains 16 residues. Germline V lookup: CDR1 SQVTM, CDR2 ANQGSEA. The CDR3 protein is CSTSRGVGQYNQPQHF. The CDR3 DNA sequence: TGCAGCACATCTCGGGGTGTGGGACAGTACAATCAGCCCCAGCATTTT.

J is TRBJ2-7 and V is TRBV4-2, with 10 bases matching TRBD2. Germline V gives CDR1 LGHNA, CDR2 YNFKEQ. With V trimmed by 4 bases and J by 7 bases, 7 bases remained unmatched. The CDR3 has 14 amino acids. CDR3 in amino acids: CASSRTGTSAEQYF. The CDR3 DNA reads as TGTGCCAGCAGCCGAACCGGGACTAGCGCAGAGCAGTACTTC.

With respect to this clonotype: An end of the junction does not agree with germline; a read error may underlie this. The chain links TRBV15 to TRBJ1-1; a possible D gene is TRBD1 (5 bases). This CDR3 is built from 13 residues. Germline lookup yields CDR1 LNHNV and CDR2 YYDKDF (reference sequence). CDR3 DNA sequence: TGTGCCACCAGTGCGAAGGGGAATACTGAAGCTTCCTTT. It yields the protein CATSAKGNTEASF.

CDR3 protein: CASTPGTLGRGTDTQYF. Here the CDR3 DNA reads TGTGCCAGTACCCCAGGGACACTCGGCAGGGGCACAGATACGCAGTATTTT. The chain is built from TRBV19 and TRBJ2-3; D perhaps matches TRBD1 (6 bases). The ends were cut back, 7 bases at V and 1 base at J, with 21 bases in the middle. In germline, CDR1 is LNHDA, CDR2 SQIVND (reference sequence). This CDR3 region has 17 residues.

This clonotype was seen more than once but under ten times. Being one base from a much bigger clone, this may be a read error. This chain uses TRBV6-5 with TRBJ2-7; weak D call: TRBD2 (6 bases). The CDR3 loop spans 12 amino acids. Germline-derived CDR1 and CDR2 are MNHEY and SVGAGI. CDR3 sequence: CAGRGGAYEQYF. CDR3 bases: TGTGCCGGCAGAGGCGGGGCCTACGAGCAGTACTTC.

This chain connects TRBV29-1 to TRBJ2-7; 8 bases are a match to TRBD1. The DNA end favors TRBJ2-1, so the J call may be wrong. CDR1 SQVTM and CDR2 ANQGSEA come from the germline V gene. This CDR3 spans 13 amino acids. CDR3 coding DNA: TGCAGCGGCGACAGGGGCTCCTACAATGAGCAGTTCTTC. This gives the protein CSGDRGSYNEQFF.

This clonotype was seen repeatedly, ten times or more. This sequence joins TRBV6-5 and TRBJ1-4; TRBD1 is a possible D gene (5 bases). The CDR3 has 13 amino acids. V lost 6 bases, J lost 6 bases, and 11 bases lay in between. Germline V gives CDR1 MNHEY, CDR2 SVGAGI. The CDR3 sequence: CASRKDSDEKLFF. The CDR3 coding sequence is TGTGCCAGCAGAAAAGACAGTGATGAAAAACTGTTTTTT.

The chain uses TRBV29-1 and TRBJ1-1, with no clear D. From germline, CDR1 is SQVTM and CDR2 ANQGSEA. This CDR3 has 11 amino acids. Trimming removed 2 bases at V and 9 bases at J, with 10 bases between. CDR3 protein: CSVEKGRKAFF. CDR3 in DNA: TGCAGCGTTGAAAAAGGACGGAAAGCTTTCTTT.

This clonotype was seen many times. V and J are TRBV7-2 and TRBJ2-5; D might be TRBD2 (6 bases). CDR3 size: 15 residues. Trimming pared 3 bases from V and 2 bases from J, leaving 13 bases between. Germline assignment: CDR1 SGHTA and CDR2 FQGNSA. CDR3 coding DNA: TGTGCCAGCAGCTTTGTGGCGGGGACTCAAGAGACCCAGTACTTC. Translation gives CASSFVAGTQETQYF.

Details on this clonotype: Mismatch with germline at one junction end may stem from a read error. The DNA of the CDR3 is TGTGCCAGCAGTCCAAGGGACAGGGACGATAGCAATCAGTCCCAGCATTTT. As protein: CASSPRDRDDSNQSQHF. The rearrangement joins TRBV10-3 to TRBJ1-5, with 9 bases matching TRBD1. The CDR3 has 17 residues. Germline V gives CDR1 ENHRY, CDR2 SYGVKD.

To note about this clonotype: Sequence at one end of the junction differs from germline and may be a read error. This chain connects TRBV4-1 to TRBJ2-1; D might be TRBD1 (5 bases). The CDR3 spans 12 residues. The germline CDR1 and CDR2 sequences are MGHRA and YSYEKL. The CDR3 DNA follows: TGCGCCAGCAGCCAAGTGACACAGGACCTTCGATTC. Amino acids: CASSQVTQDLRF.

This clonotype has just a few counts. The V gene is TRBV14, the J gene TRBJ2-3, with 12 bases that match TRBD2. Germline V gives CDR1 SGHDN, CDR2 FVKESK. J was trimmed by 4 bases and V by 10 bases; bases with no gene match: 6. This CDR3 region has 14 residues. The CDR3 loop reads CATRLAGDADTQYF. CDR3 DNA: TGTGCCACCAGACTAGCGGGAGATGCAGATACGCAGTATTTT. The variable domain in full, completed from reference TRBV14 and TRBJ2-3, reads EAGVTQFPSHSVIEKGQTVTLRCDPISGHDNLYWYRRVMGKEIKFLLHFVKESKQDESGMPNNRFLAERTGGTYSTLKVQPAELEDSGVYFCATRLAGDADTQYFGPGTRLTVL.

This clonotype came up many times. This sequence joins TRBV7-2 and TRBJ2-2; a weak D match, TRBD1 (5 bases). CDR3 length: 14 amino acids. V gave up 2 bases and J gave up 5 bases, with 9 bases separating them. Per germline, CDR1 SGHTA and CDR2 FQGNSA. The CDR3 nucleotides read TGTGCCAGCAGCTTACGGGCAGGGACCGGGGAGCTGTTTTTT. This sequence encodes CASSLRAGTGELFF. Variable domain in full (rest from reference TRBV7-2 and TRBJ2-2): GAGVSQSPSNKVTEKGKDVELRCDPISGHTALYWYRQSLGQGLEFLIYFQGNSAPDKSGLPSDRFSAERTGGSVSTLTIQRTQQEDSAVYLCASSLRAGTGELFFGEGSRLTVL.

The chain carries TRBV7-9 and TRBJ1-1, with TRBD1 as a possible D gene (5 bases). Trimming took off 5 bases at V and 8 bases at J, with 21 bases between the two ends. Germline V lookup: CDR1 SEHNR, CDR2 FQNEAQ (reference sequence). CDR3 length: 15 amino acids. CDR3 coding DNA: TGTGCCAGCAGCGTCAACCGGGACCGAAGGACCGAAGCTTTCTTT. Translated, it gives CASSVNRDRRTEAFF.

A few counts support this clonotype. A junction boundary mismatches the germline segment, possibly from a read error. The chain uses TRBV10-2 and TRBJ2-7; perhaps TRBD1 as D (5 bases). The CDR3 length is 13 residues. Per germline, CDR1 WSHSY and CDR2 SAAADI. CDR3 residues: CASSQDSGYGQYF. In DNA, the CDR3 is TGCGCCAGCAGCCAAGACTCAGGGTACGGGCAGTACTTC.

The gene calls are TRBV9 and TRBJ1-5; no reliable D call. V lost 0 bases, J lost 0 bases, and 7 bases lay in between. The CDR3 contains 15 residues. Germline V gene lookup returns CDR1 SGDLS and CDR2 YYNGEE. The CDR3 region has the DNA TGTGCCAGCAGCGTAGACGCGCTTAGCAATCAGCCCCAGCATTTT. This encodes CASSVDALSNQPQHF.

About this clonotype: Because the CDR3 is missing its conserved closing phenylalanine or tryptophan, this is likely a read error. No DNA is shown, since the ends of the CDR3 on it are uncertain; the CDR3 is the one TCRdb lists. V gene TRBV10-2 combines with J gene TRBJ1-1; the table names TRBD1, a call not compared with the DNA. The V gene's germline CDR1 is WSHSY and CDR2 SAAADI. The CDR3 length equals 12 residues, ends included. This chain's CDR3 is CASVSRATEAFS.

A few counts support this clonotype. The chain is built from TRBV9 and TRBJ1-1; TRBD1 matches 8 bases. The CDR3 length is 14 residues. The ends lost 3 bases at V and 1 base at J; junction bases unmatched: 2. The germline V gene encodes CDR1 SGDLS and CDR2 YYNGEE. CDR3 sequence reads: CASSGDRGNTEAFF. The CDR3 nucleotides read TGTGCCAGCAGCGGTGACAGGGGGAACACTGAAGCTTTCTTT.

Ten or more counts support this clonotype. The chain links TRBV29-1 to TRBJ1-4; D is ambiguous. The V end lost 4 bases, the J end lost 8 bases, and 8 bases lay between the germline ends. Germline V CDR1 and CDR2: SQVTM, ANQGSEA. The CDR3 consists of 11 residues. CDR3 in DNA: TGCAGCGTTGGGGTCGGGGAAAAACTGTTTTTT. Amino acid sequence: CSVGVGEKLFF.

The genes are TRBV12-3 or TRBV12-4 and TRBJ1-4; D possibly corresponds to TRBD1 (5 bases). Deletions cut 8 bases from V and 8 bases from J, with 21 bases between. This CDR3 comprises 15 residues. CDR3 loop: CASGATAVELEKLFF. CDR3 in DNA: TGTGCCAGCGGGGCTACAGCGGTGGAATTGGAAAAACTGTTTTTT.

This chain links TRBV7-9 with TRBJ2-7; D not certain. The CDR3 is 13 amino acids. The germline V gene has CDR1 SEHNR and CDR2 FQNEAQ (reference sequence). Trimming removed 1 base at V and 7 bases at J, with 11 bases between. The CDR3 loop reads CASSLESPLEQYF. As DNA, the CDR3 is TGTGCCAGCAGCTTAGAGTCGCCCCTAGAGCAGTACTTC.

This chain uses TRBV20-1 with TRBJ1-5; D unresolved. The CDR3 contains 15 residues. The V end lost 0 bases, the J end lost 4 bases, and 13 bases lay between the germline ends. Germline V CDR1 and CDR2: DFQATT, SNEGSKA (reference sequence). The CDR3, as DNA: TGCAGTGCTAGAGATTTTACGGGGATTAATCAGCCCCAGCATTTT. Translating gives CSARDFTGINQPQHF.

The chain couples TRBV7-3 to TRBJ2-2; 7 bases fit TRBD2. CDR1 and CDR2 (germline): SGHTA, FQGTGA. The V gene end was trimmed by 7 bases and the J gene end by 6 bases; junction bases not matched to a gene: 5. CDR3 length equals 13 residues. This chain's CDR3 is CASTGGGSGELFF. The CDR3 DNA sequence: TGTGCCAGCACCGGCGGGGGATCCGGGGAGCTGTTTTTT.